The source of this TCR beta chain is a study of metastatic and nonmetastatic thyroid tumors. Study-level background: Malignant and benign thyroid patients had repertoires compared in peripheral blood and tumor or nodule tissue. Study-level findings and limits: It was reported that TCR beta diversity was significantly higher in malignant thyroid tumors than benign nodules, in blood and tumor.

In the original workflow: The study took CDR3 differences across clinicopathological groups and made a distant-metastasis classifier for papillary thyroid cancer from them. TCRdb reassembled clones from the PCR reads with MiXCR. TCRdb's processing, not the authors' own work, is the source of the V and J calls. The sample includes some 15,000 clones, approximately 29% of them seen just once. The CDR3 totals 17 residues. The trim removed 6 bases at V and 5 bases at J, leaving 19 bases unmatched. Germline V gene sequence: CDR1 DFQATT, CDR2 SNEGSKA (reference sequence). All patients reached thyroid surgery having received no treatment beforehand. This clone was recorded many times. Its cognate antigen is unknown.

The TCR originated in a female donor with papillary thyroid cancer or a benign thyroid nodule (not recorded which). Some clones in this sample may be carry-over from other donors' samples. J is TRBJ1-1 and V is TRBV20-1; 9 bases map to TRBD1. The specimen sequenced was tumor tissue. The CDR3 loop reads CSATRTGAVGGITEAFF. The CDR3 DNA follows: TGCAGTGCCACCCGGACAGGGGCGGTAGGTGGAATTACTGAAGCTTTCTTT.